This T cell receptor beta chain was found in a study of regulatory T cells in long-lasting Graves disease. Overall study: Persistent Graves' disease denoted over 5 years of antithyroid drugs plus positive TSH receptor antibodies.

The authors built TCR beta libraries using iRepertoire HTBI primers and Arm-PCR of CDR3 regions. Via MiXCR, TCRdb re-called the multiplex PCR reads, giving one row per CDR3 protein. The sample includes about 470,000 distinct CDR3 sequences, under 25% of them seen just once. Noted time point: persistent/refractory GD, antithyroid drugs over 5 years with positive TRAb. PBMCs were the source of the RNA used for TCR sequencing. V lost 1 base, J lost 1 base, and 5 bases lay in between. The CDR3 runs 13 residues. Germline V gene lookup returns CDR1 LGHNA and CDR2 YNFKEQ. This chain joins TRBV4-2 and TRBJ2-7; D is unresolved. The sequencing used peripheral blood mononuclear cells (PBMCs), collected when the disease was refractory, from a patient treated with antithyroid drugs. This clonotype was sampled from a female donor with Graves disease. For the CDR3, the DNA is TGTGCCAGCAGCCAAGCCGAATCCTACGAGCAGTACTTC. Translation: CASSQAESYEQYF.